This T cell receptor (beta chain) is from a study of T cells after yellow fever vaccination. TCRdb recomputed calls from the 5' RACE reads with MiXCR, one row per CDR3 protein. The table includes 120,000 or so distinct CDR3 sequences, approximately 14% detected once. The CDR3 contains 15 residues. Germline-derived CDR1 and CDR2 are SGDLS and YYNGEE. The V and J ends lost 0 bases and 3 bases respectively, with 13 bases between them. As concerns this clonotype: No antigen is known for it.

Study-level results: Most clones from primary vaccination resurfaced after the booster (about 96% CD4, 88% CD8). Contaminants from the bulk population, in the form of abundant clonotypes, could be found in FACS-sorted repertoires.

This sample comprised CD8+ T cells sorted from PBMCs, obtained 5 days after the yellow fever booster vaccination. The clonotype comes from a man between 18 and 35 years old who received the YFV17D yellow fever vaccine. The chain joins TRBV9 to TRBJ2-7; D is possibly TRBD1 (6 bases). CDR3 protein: CASSVEAGDVYEQYF. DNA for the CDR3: TGTGCCAGCAGCGTAGAGGCAGGGGATGTCTACGAGCAGTACTTC.